What follows are 6 T cell receptor beta chains derived from one specimen sequenced in a study of blood T cell repertoires in COVID-19. The method was immunoSEQ multiplex PCR; TCRdb's version includes in-frame clones alone and lacks a portion of them. The table lists approximately 210,000 clones, over 70% of them singletons. The sample comprised peripheral blood. These receptors were collected from a woman aged 50 to 65 with acute or convalescent COVID-19.

V and J are TRBV10-3 and TRBJ2-3; D possibly corresponds to TRBD2 (5 bases). The CDR3 has 15 residues. Deletions cut 3 bases from V and 0 bases from J, with 10 bases between. In germline, CDR1 is ENHRY, CDR2 SYGVKD. This CDR3 reads CAISDTTRSTDTQYF. The CDR3 nucleotides read TGTGCCATCAGTGATACTACTAGAAGCACAGATACGCAGTATTTT.

The chain joins TRBV9 to TRBJ1-2; D not resolved. The germline CDR1 and CDR2 sequences are SGDLS and YYNGEE. This CDR3 has 15 residues. V lost 0 bases, J lost 0 bases, and 9 bases lay in between. CDR3 DNA: TGTGCCAGCAGCGTAGATGTCAGGACTAACTATGGCTACACCTTC. This sequence encodes CASSVDVRTNYGYTF.

The chain employs TRBV5-1 and TRBJ2-1; 7 positions agree with TRBD2. J gave up 7 bases and V 0 bases, and 7 bases lay outside the gene matches. CDR3 length equals 15 residues. Germline V lookup: CDR1 SGHRS, CDR2 YFSETQ. The CDR3 coding sequence is TGCGCCAGCAGCTTGGACGGCGGGAGCGAGAATGAGCAGTTCTTC. Translation: CASSLDGGSENEQFF.

The chain employs TRBV12-3 or TRBV12-4 and TRBJ1-1, with 9 nucleotides matching TRBD1. V shed 6 bases, J shed 7 bases, and the junction held 6 bases outside the gene matches. The CDR3 contains 13 residues. CDR3 sequence reads: CASRGQGIGEAFF. The CDR3 nucleotides read TGTGCCAGCAGAGGACAGGGGATTGGTGAAGCTTTCTTT.

This sequence joins TRBV7-9 and TRBJ2-1; D possibly corresponds to TRBD1 (6 bases). Germline CDR1 reads SEHNR; CDR2 reads FQNEAQ (reference sequence). The CDR3 sequence is 15 residues long. V was trimmed by 5 bases and J by 0 bases, leaving 11 bases between them. In DNA, the CDR3 is TGTGCCAGCAGCCGTGACAGGAGCTCCTACAATGAGCAGTTCTTC. Its translation: CASSRDRSSYNEQFF.

This clone was observed a few times. This CDR3 is also generated by other DNA sequences in the sample. The chain combines TRBV5-1 with TRBJ2-5; D not resolved. There are 12 residues in the CDR3. Germline V CDR1 and CDR2: SGHRS, YFSETQ. Between the trimmed V and J ends, which lost 0 bases and 4 bases, there was a span of 4 bases. CDR3 residues: CASSLASETQYF. The CDR3 nucleotides read TGCGCCAGCAGCTTGGCGTCAGAGACCCAGTACTTC.